This entry lists 20 T cell receptor beta chains sequenced from one sample in a study of cytomegalovirus exposure and HLA in healthy donors. The PCR made use of 60 Vbeta and 13 Jbeta primers. Profiled with immunoSEQ multiplex PCR; TCRdb holds only in-frame clones, not every one. Among some 160,000 clones listed, less than 10% were seen once. Sequenced material: PBMCs. The receptors were gathered from a male donor in good health and CMV-seronegative.

This clone was observed a handful of times. The chain carries TRBV5-5 and TRBJ1-5; D might be TRBD1 (6 bases). The CDR3 consists of 15 residues. The V and J ends lost 5 bases and 0 bases respectively, with 12 bases between them. Germline assignment: CDR1 SGHKS and CDR2 YYEKEE (reference sequence). The CDR3 sequence: CASSLQGNSNQPQHF. The DNA for the CDR3 is TGTGCCAGCAGTCTACAGGGTAATAGCAATCAGCCCCAGCATTTT.

The gene calls are TRBV5-1 and TRBJ1-5, with D perhaps matching TRBD1 (6 bases). Germline CDR1 SGHRS, CDR2 YFSETQ. The CDR3 totals 15 residues. Trimming shortened V by 0 bases and J by 7 bases, and 14 bases separated the two germline ends. CDR3 DNA: TGCGCCAGCAGCTTGGAGGGGGGGGATATCCAGCCCCAGCATTTT. Protein product: CASSLEGGDIQPQHF.

This clone was seen a handful of times. The V and J genes are TRBV5-8 and TRBJ1-4, with D perhaps TRBD1 (5 bases). CDR1 and CDR2 (germline): SGHTS, YDEGEE. Trimming left V 5 bases short and J 3 bases short, with 11 bases between. This CDR3 spans 14 amino acids. The CDR3 region has the DNA TGTGCCAGCAGTTCTGGGGCCCCTAATGAAAAACTGTTTTTT. Translation gives CASSSGAPNEKLFF.

There are a few counts of this clone. The genes are TRBV6-5 and TRBJ1-1, with a possible D match to TRBD1 (6 bases). From germline, CDR1 is MNHEY and CDR2 SVGAGI. V gave up 5 bases and J gave up 12 bases, with 13 bases separating them. The CDR3 extends over 11 amino acids. For the CDR3, the DNA is TGTGCCAGCAGTCTACAGGGTAGAACTTTCTTT. Protein product: CASSLQGRTFF.

About this clone: One end of the junction does not line up with germline, which may come from a read error. The sample holds other DNA sequences that translate to the same CDR3. J is TRBJ2-7 and V is TRBV5-8; the D gene is possibly TRBD2 (6 bases). CDR3 length: 15 residues. The germline CDR1 and CDR2 sequences are SGHTS and YDEGEE. This CDR3 is CASSVPPEGSYEQYF. DNA for the CDR3: TGCGCCAGCAGCGTGCCCCCGGAGGGATCCTACGAGCAGTACTTC. The variable domain in full, completed from reference TRBV5-8 and TRBJ2-7, reads EAGVTQSPTHLIKTRGQQATLRCSPISGHTSVYWYQQALGLGLQFLLWYDEGEERNRGNFPPRFSGRQFPNYSSELNVNALELEDSALYLCASSVPPEGSYEQYFGPGTRLTVT.

The V and J genes are TRBV6-5 and TRBJ2-3, with 8 bases lining up with TRBD2. The CDR3 extends over 14 amino acids. Trimming at V came to 8 bases and at J to 2 bases, leaving 6 bases not matched to a gene. Germline loops: CDR1 MNHEY, CDR2 SVGAGI. The CDR3 region is CASPSGGVTDTQYF. The CDR3 DNA follows: TGTGCCAGCCCCTCGGGGGGGGTCACAGATACGCAGTATTTT.

This rearrangement joins TRBV5-5 to TRBJ2-7; possible D gene TRBD2, 6 bases. V was pared by 0 bases and J by 0 bases, with 10 bases between. The CDR3 totals 15 residues. Per germline, CDR1 SGHKS and CDR2 YYEKEE (reference sequence). DNA of the CDR3: TGTGCCAGCAGCTTGGGGCTAGCGAGCTCCTACGAGCAGTACTTC. The encoded protein is CASSLGLASSYEQYF.

The chain has TRBV5-1 and TRBJ2-5; 9 nucleotides line up with TRBD1. The CDR3 is 13 amino acids. Germline CDR1 reads SGHRS; CDR2 reads YFSETQ. The junction had 4 bases not matched to a gene; V was cut back by 5 bases and J by 5 bases. The CDR3 sequence: CASRLGQGETQYF. Here the CDR3 DNA reads TGCGCCAGCAGGCTGGGACAGGGTGAGACCCAGTACTTC. The entire variable domain, with the rest obtained from reference TRBV5-1 and TRBJ2-5, is as follows: KAGVTQTPRYLIKTRGQQVTLSCSPISGHRSVSWYQQTPGQGLQFLFEYFSETQRNKGNFPGRFSGRQFSNSRSEMNVSTLELGDSALYLCASRLGQGETQYFGPGTRLLVL.

The chain has TRBV29-1 and TRBJ1-1; D is uncertain. The CDR3 length is 11 residues. CDR1 is SQVTM, CDR2 ANQGSEA, per germline. Trimming stripped 5 bases from V and 4 bases from J, with 8 bases between. The CDR3 DNA sequence: TGCAGCGTTCTTAGCGGCACTGAAGCTTTCTTT. This gives the protein CSVLSGTEAFF.

This clone was seen only a few times. The gene calls are TRBV28 and TRBJ2-1, with D tentatively TRBD2 (7 bases). The CDR3 extends over 15 amino acids. Germline CDR1 is MDHEN and CDR2 is SYDVKM. V lost 3 bases and J lost 5, with 14 bases in between. CDR3 in amino acids: CASSFGGAQDNEQFF. CDR3 nucleotide sequence: TGTGCCAGCAGTTTTGGGGGGGCGCAGGACAATGAGCAGTTCTTC. Full variable domain (remainder filled in from reference TRBV28 and TRBJ2-1): DVKVTQSSRYLVKRTGEKVFLECVQDMDHENMFWYRQDPGLGLRLIYFSYDVKMKEKGDIPEGYSVSREKKERFSLILESASTNQTSMYLCASSFGGAQDNEQFFGPGTRLTVL.

The chain joins TRBV27 to TRBJ2-7, with 7 bases lining up with TRBD1. Per germline, CDR1 MNHEY and CDR2 SMNVEV (reference sequence). This CDR3 has 16 residues. Trimming cost V 5 bases and J 3 bases; bases outside gene matches: 13. The CDR3 spells CASSPERGTADYEQYF. The CDR3 DNA sequence: TGTGCCAGCAGTCCCGAAAGAGGGACAGCGGACTACGAGCAGTACTTC.

This clone turned up a few times. V gene TRBV7-9 combines with J gene TRBJ2-7; D perhaps matches TRBD1 (6 bases). The germline V gene has CDR1 SEHNR and CDR2 FQNEAQ (reference sequence). Trimming took 4 bases from V and 5 from J, leaving 12 bases between them. The CDR3 has 13 residues. The CDR3 spells CASSYRVIHEQYF. CDR3 nucleotide sequence: TGTGCCAGCAGCTACAGGGTTATCCACGAGCAGTACTTC.

The chain recombines TRBV4-2 with TRBJ2-1; no definite D call. Per the germline V gene, CDR1 is LGHNA and CDR2 is YNFKEQ. The CDR3 runs to 17 residues. Trimming removed 4 bases from V and 5 bases from J, with 21 bases in between. CDR3: CASSRETLTIMNNEQFF. The CDR3 coding sequence is TGTGCCAGCAGCCGAGAAACTTTGACAATAATGAACAATGAGCAGTTCTTC.

Comment on this clone: The junction does not match germline at one end; this may be a read error. The CDR3 is CASSQSVIGLSVF. The CDR3, as DNA: TGCGCCAGCAGTCAATCCGTCATAGGACTTAGCGTTTTT. V is TRBV23-1 and J is TRBJ2-3; maybe TRBD2 (5 bases). TRBV23-1 is labeled an ORF, and its function is uncertain. The CDR3 extends over 13 amino acids.

This clone was detected only a few times. This sequence joins TRBV28 and TRBJ1-1; 7 nucleotides agree with TRBD1. The germline V gene encodes CDR1 MDHEN and CDR2 SYDVKM. CDR3 length: 11 residues. V shed 10 bases, J shed 8 bases, and the junction held 7 bases outside the gene matches. CDR3 DNA sequence: TGTGCCACCGAGACAGGGCTCGAAGCTTTCTTT. It yields the protein CATETGLEAFF.

The chain has TRBV4-3 and TRBJ2-3, with a tentative D call TRBD2 (6 bases). V shed 8 bases and J shed 3 bases, with 24 bases lying between them. The CDR3 loop spans 17 amino acids. Germline V lookup: CDR1 LGHNA, CDR2 YSLEER. CDR3 sequence: CASAALRGGDRTDTQYF. The CDR3 DNA reads TGCGCCAGCGCAGCTTTGCGGGGCGGGGATAGAACAGATACGCAGTATTTT.

This clone was observed a few times. V is TRBV21-1 and J is TRBJ2-4; TRBD2, the D gene given by the table, was not confirmed from the DNA. TRBV21-1 corresponds to a pseudogene. The CDR3 contains 19 residues. CDR3 sequence (DNA): TGTGCCAGCAGCAAAGCGCTTTGGGTAGCGGGAGGGCCGAGGTACATTCAGTACTTC. Its protein is CASSKALWVAGGPRYIQYF.

There are a few counts of this clone. This chain connects TRBV4-3 to TRBJ2-5; D may be TRBD2 (5 bases). CDR1 is LGHNA and CDR2 is YSLEER in the germline V gene. V shed 1 base and J shed 4 bases, with 7 bases lying between them. CDR3 length equals 13 residues. This chain's CDR3 is CASSQVEGETQYF. CDR3 DNA: TGCGCCAGCAGCCAAGTTGAGGGAGAGACCCAGTACTTC.

The rearrangement uses TRBV19 and TRBJ2-7, with TRBD1 matching 8 bases. Germline lookup yields CDR1 LNHDA and CDR2 SQIVND (reference sequence). V lost 3 bases to trimming and J lost 7 bases; unmatched junction nucleotides: 8. The CDR3 runs to 14 residues. CDR3 loop: CASSMARGQGEQYF. The CDR3 nucleotides read TGTGCCAGTAGTATGGCCAGGGGGCAAGGTGAGCAGTACTTC.

This clone appeared a few times. The chain has TRBV6-6 and TRBJ2-3, with 9 nucleotides matching TRBD2. The germline V gene has CDR1 MNHNY and CDR2 SVGAGI (reference sequence). CDR3 length equals 16 residues. V trimming: 2 bases; J trimming: 2 bases; junction bases outside the gene matches: 5. CDR3 residues: CASSYGREGPTDTQYF. CDR3 sequence (DNA): TGTGCCAGCAGTTACGGGCGGGAGGGCCCCACAGATACGCAGTATTTT.